The table lists the clone carrying this TCR beta chain with many counts. The target antigen is unknown. The V gene end was trimmed by 5 bases and the J gene end by 7 bases; junction bases not matched to a gene: 6. This CDR3 has 13 amino acids. Described time point: pre-sensitization, week 0. Specified treatment: therapeutic diphenylcyclopropenone sensitization with weekly scalp DPC. TCRdb reprocessed the RACE reads with MiXCR, giving one entry per CDR3 protein. The profile covers about 90,000 distinct CDR3 sequences, with 7.5% to 9.5% appearing a single time and 2% to 3% taken by the ten largest. This sample was included in a study of human T cells and chemical hapten exposure. Study-wide context: Researchers reported sensitizing a roughly 2 cm by roughly 2 cm upper inner arm skin site with 2% DPC. There were weekly diphenylcyclopropenone doses to the scalp for patients throughout the approximately 25-week study.

Study results and caveats: With DPC sensitization, TCRs exceeding 1 in 1000 frequency showed no change.

V and J are TRBV12-3 or TRBV12-4 and TRBJ1-1, with 8 bases lining up with TRBD1. The sample here was whole blood, taken in connection with sensitization to the hapten diphenylcyclopropenone (DPC). The sequence came from a man aged 35 to 55 with alopecia areata. Some clones in this sample may be carry-over from other donors' samples. The CDR3 nucleotides read TGTGCCAGCAGTCCCACAGGGGGGGTTGAAGCTTTCTTT. The encoded protein is CASSPTGGVEAFF.